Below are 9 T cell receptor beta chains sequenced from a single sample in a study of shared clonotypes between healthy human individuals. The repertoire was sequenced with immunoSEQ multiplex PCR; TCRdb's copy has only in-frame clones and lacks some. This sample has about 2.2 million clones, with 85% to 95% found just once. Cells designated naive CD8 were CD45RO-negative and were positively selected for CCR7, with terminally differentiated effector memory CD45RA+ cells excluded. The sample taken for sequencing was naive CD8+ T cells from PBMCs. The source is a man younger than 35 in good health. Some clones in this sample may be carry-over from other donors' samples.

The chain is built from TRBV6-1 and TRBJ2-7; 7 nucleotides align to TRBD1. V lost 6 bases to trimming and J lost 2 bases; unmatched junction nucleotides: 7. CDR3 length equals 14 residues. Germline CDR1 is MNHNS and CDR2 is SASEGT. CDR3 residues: CASSLQGKTYEQYF. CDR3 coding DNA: TGTGCCAGCAGCCTACAGGGGAAGACCTACGAGCAGTACTTC.

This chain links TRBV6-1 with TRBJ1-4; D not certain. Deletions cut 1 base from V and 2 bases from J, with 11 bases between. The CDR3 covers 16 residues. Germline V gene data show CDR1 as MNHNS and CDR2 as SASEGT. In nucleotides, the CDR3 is TGTGCCAGCAGTGAAGATCTCGGATACACTAATGAAAAACTGTTTTTT. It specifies CASSEDLGYTNEKLFF.

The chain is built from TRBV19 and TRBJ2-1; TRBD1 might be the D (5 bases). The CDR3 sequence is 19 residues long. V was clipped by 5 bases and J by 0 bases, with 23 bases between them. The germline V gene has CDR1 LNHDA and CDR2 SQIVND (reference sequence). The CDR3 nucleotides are TGTGCCAGTAGTCTCGCTTATCTAGGGGCCTCAGGCTCCTACAATGAGCAGTTCTTC. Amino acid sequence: CASSLAYLGASGSYNEQFF.

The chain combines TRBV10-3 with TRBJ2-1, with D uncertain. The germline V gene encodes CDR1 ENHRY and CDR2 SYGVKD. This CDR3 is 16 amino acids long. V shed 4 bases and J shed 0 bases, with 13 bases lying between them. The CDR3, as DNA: TGTGCCATCAGTGCCGGTGATTTAAGCTCCTACAATGAGCAGTTCTTC. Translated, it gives CAISAGDLSSYNEQFF.

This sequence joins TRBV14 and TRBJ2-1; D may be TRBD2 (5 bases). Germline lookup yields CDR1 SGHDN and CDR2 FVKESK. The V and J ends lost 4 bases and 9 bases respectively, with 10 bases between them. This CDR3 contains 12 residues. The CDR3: CASSPSRSEQFF. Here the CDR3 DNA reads TGTGCCAGCAGCCCTAGCAGGAGTGAGCAGTTCTTC. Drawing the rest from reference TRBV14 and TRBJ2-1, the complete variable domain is EAGVTQFPSHSVIEKGQTVTLRCDPISGHDNLYWYRRVMGKEIKFLLHFVKESKQDESGMPNNRFLAERTGGTYSTLKVQPAELEDSGVYFCASSPSRSEQFFGPGTRLTVL.

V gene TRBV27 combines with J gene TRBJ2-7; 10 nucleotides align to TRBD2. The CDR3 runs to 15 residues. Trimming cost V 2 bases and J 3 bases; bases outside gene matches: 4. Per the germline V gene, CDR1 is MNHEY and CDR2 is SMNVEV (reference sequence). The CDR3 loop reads CASSLGLADRYEQYF. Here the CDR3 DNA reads TGTGCCAGCAGTTTAGGACTAGCGGATCGCTACGAGCAGTACTTC.

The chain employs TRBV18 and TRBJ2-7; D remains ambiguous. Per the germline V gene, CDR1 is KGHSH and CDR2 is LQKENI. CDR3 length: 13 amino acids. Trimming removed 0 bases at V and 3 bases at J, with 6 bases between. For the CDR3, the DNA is TGTGCCAGCTCACCACCGGGGTTCTACGAGCAGTACTTC. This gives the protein CASSPPGFYEQYF.

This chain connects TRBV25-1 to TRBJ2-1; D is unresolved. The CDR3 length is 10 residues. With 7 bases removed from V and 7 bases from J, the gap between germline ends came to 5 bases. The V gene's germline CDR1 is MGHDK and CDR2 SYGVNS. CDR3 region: CASIGNEQFF. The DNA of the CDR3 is TGTGCCAGCATAGGGAATGAGCAGTTCTTC.

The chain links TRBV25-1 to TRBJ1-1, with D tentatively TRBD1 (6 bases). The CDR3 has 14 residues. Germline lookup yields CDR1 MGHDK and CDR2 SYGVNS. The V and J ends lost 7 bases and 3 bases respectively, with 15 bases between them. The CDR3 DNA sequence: TGTGCCAGCACCTTTTCGGAGGGGGACACTGAAGCTTTCTTT. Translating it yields CASTFSEGDTEAFF.